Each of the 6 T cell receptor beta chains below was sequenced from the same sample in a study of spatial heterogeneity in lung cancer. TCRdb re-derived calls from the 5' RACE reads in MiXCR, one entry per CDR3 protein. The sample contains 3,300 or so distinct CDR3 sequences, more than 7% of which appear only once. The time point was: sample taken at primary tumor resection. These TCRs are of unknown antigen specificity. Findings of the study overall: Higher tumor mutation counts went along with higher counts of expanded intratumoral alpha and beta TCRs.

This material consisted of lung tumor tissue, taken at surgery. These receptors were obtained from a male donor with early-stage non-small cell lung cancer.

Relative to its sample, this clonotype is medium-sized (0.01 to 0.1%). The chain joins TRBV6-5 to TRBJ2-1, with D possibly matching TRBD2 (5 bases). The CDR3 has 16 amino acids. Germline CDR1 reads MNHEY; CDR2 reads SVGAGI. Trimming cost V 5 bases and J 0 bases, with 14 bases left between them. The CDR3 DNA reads TGTGCCAGCAGTAAAGGGAGAGCCAGCTCCTACAATGAGCAGTTCTTC. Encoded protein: CASSKGRASSYNEQFF.

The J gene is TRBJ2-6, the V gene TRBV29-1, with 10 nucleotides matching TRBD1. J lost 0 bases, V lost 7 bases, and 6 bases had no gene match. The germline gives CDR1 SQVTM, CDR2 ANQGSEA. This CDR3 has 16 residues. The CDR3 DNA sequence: TGCAGCGCCTGGGACAGGGGACACTCTGGGGCCAACGTCCTGACTTTC. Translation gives CSAWDRGHSGANVLTF. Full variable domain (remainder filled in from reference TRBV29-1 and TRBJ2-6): SAVISQKPSRDICQRGTSLTIQCQVDSQVTMMFWYRQQPGQSLTLIATANQGSEATYESGFVIDKFPISRPNLTFSTLTVSNMSPEDSSIYLCSAWDRGHSGANVLTFGAGSRLTVL.

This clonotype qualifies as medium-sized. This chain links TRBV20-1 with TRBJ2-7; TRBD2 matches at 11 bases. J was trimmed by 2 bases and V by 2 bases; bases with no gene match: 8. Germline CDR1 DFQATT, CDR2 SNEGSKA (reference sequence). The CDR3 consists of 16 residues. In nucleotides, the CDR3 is TGCAGTGCTAGACCTAGGACTAGCGGGTTAGCCTACGAGCAGTACTTC. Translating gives CSARPRTSGLAYEQYF.

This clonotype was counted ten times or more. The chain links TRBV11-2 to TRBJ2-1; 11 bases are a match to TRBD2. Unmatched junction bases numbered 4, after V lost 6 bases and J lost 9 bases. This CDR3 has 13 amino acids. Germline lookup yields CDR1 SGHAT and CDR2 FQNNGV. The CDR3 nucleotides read TGTGCCAGCAGGATAGCGGGAGGGGTTGAGCAGTTCTTC. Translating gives CASRIAGGVEQFF.

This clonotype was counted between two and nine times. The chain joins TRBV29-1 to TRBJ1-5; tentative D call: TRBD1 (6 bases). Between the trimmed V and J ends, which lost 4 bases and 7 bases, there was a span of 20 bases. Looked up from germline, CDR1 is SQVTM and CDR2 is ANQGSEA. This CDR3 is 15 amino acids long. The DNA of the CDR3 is TGCAGCGTTGTACCGGGACACGGAGCGGGGCAGCCCCAGCATTTT. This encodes CSVVPGHGAGQPQHF.

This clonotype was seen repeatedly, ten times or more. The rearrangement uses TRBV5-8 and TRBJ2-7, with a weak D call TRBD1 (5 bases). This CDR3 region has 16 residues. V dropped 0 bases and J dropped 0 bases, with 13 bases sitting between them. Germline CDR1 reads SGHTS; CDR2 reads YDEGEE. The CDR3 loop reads CASSLAGWQDSYEQYF. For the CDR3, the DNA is TGTGCCAGCAGCTTGGCAGGGTGGCAGGACTCCTACGAGCAGTACTTC.